Sequencing of this TCR beta chain was carried out in a study of cytomegalovirus exposure and HLA in healthy donors. All the people who gave samples were healthy bone marrow donors. Germline lookup yields CDR1 MNHNS and CDR2 SASEGT. The CDR3 runs 16 residues. The V and J ends lost 2 bases and 1 base, in that order; junction bases with no gene match: 3. Note on this clone: The antigen is not known.

Study-level results: When a later analysis was performed, an Asian-associated ancestry cluster reportedly had fewer N-insertions than the approximately 690-donor mean.

The PCR made use of 60 Vbeta and 13 Jbeta primers. Produced via immunoSEQ multiplex PCR; TCRdb's table is partial and in-frame only. The sample yields 75,000 to 100,000 clones, 70% to 80% seen once. Sequences were obtained from PBMCs. The receptor's source is a man younger than 35 in good health and CMV-seropositive. This sequence joins TRBV6-1 and TRBJ1-2, with TRBD1 matching 11 bases. DNA of the CDR3: TGTGCCAGCAGTGAATTTGGGACAGGGGGTAACTATGGCTACACCTTC. Translated: CASSEFGTGGNYGYTF.